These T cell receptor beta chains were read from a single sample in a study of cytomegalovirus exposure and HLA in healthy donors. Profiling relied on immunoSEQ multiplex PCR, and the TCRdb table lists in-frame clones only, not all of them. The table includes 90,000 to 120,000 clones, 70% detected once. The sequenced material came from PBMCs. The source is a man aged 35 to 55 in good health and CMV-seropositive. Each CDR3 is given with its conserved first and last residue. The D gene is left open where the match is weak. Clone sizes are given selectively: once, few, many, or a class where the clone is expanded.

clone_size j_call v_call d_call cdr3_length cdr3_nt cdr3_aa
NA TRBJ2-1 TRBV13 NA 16 TGTGCCAGCAGCTCTTCGGGACTGCAGGTTTACAATGAGCAGTTCTTC CASSSSGLQVYNEQFF
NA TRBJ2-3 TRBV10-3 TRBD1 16 TGTGCCATCAGTGCCATGGGACAGGTTCTAACAGATACGCAGTATTTT CAISAMGQVLTDTQYF
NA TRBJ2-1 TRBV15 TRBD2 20 TGTGCCACCAGCAGAGATAAGGCTAGCGGGAGGGCCTTCCCCTACAATGAGCAGTTCTTC CATSRDKASGRAFPYNEQFF
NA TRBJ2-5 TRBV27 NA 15 TGTGCCAGCAGTTTGGCCAACGGGGGTCAAGAGACCCAGTACTTC CASSLANGGQETQYF
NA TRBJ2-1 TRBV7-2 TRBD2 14 TGTGCCAGCAGCTGGACCAGCGGGAACAATGAGCAGTTCTTC CASSWTSGNNEQFF
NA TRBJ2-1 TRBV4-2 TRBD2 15 TGTGCCAGCAGCCGCGGGACTAGCGGGGACAATGAGCAGTTCTTC CASSRGTSGDNEQFF
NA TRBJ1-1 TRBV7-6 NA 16 TGTGCCAGCAGCTCGAAGAACGGACAGAAGAACACTGAAGCTTTCTTT CASSSKNGQKNTEAFF
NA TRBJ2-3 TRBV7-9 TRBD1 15 TGTGCCAGCAGCTCGGGACAGCCCGGCACAGATACGCAGTATTTT CASSSGQPGTDTQYF
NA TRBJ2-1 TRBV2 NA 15 TGTGCCAGCAGGGGAAGCTGGAGGGCCGCCGATGAGCAGTTCTTC CASRGSWRAADEQFF
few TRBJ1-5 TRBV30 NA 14 TGTGCCTGGACAACAGGGAATAGCAATCAGCCCCAGCATTTT CAWTTGNSNQPQHF
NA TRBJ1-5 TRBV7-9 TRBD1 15 TGTGCCAGCAGCTACCAGGGGGATAACAATCAGCCCCAGCATTTT CASSYQGDNNQPQHF
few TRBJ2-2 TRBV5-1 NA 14 TGCGCCAGCAGCTTGGAACCGGGCACCGGGGAGCTGTTTTTT CASSLEPGTGELFF
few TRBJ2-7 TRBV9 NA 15 TGTGCCAGCACCCTATCCGACAGGTCGGGGTACGAGCAGTACTTC CASTLSDRSGYEQYF
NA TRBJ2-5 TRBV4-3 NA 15 TGCGCCAGCAGCCAAGAGCCATCAGGGAAAGAGACCCAGTACTTC CASSQEPSGKETQYF
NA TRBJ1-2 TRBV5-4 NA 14 TGTGCCATCCGGGGGGGGCGCATAAACTATGGCTACACCTTC CAIRGGRINYGYTF
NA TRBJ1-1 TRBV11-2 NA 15 TGTGCCAGCAGCTTACTCGGACAGAAGAACACTGAAGCTTTCTTT CASSLLGQKNTEAFF
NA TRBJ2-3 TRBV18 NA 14 TGTGTCAGCTCACCACGGGAGTTGGCAGATACGCAGTATTTT CVSSPRELADTQYF
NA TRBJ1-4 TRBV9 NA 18 TGTGCCAGCAGCGATCCGGCCACAGGAGGGTCAACTAATGAAAAACTGTTTTTT CASSDPATGGSTNEKLFF
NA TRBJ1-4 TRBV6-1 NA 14 TGTGCCAGCAGTGAAGGGTCGGAGAATGAAAAACTGTTTTTT CASSEGSENEKLFF
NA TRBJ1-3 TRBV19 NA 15 TGTGCCAGTAGTATCGGGCAGGGGATTGGAAACACCATATATTTT CASSIGQGIGNTIYF
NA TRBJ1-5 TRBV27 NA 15 TGTGCCAGCAGTTTATCGGGGGGAATCAATCAGCCCCAGCATTTT CASSLSGGINQPQHF
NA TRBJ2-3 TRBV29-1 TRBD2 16 TGCAGCGTCACTAGCGGGAGGGACTCTAGCACAGATACGCAGTATTTT CSVTSGRDSSTDTQYF
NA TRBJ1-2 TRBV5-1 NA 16 TGCGCCAGCCAACCAGGGGCAGGGACATTTGACTATGGCTACACCTTC CASQPGAGTFDYGYTF
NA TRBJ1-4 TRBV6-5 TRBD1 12 TGTGCCAGCAAACAGGGGGATGAAAAACTGTTTTTT CASKQGDEKLFF
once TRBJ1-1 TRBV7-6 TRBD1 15 TGTGCCAGCAGCCCGGGGACAGGTGGAAACACTGAAGCTTTCTTT CASSPGTGGNTEAFF
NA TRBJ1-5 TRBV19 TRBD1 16 TGTGCCAGTAGTAGCCCCGGGACAGCGGGCAATCAGCCCCAGCATTTT CASSSPGTAGNQPQHF
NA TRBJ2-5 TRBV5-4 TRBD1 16 TGTGCCAGCAGCCCGCCGTCGGGACAGGGGGCGCAGACCCAGTACTTC CASSPPSGQGAQTQYF
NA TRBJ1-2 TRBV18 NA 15 TGTGCCAGCTCACCAGGGAATATAGAGGGCTATGGCTACACCTTC CASSPGNIEGYGYTF
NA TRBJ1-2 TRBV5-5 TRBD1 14 TGTGCCAGCAGCTTCCGGACAGGGGACTATGGCTACACCTTC CASSFRTGDYGYTF
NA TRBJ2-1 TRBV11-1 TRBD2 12 TGTGCCAGCAGCTTGGGACTAGCGGAGCAGTTCTTC CASSLGLAEQFF
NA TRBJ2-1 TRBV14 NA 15 TGTGCCAGCAGCCTCGGACAGCTTACCTACAATGAGCAGTTCTTC CASSLGQLTYNEQFF
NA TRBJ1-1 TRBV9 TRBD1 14 TGTGCCAGCAGCGAGCGCCGGGACAGGGGAGAAGCTTTCTTT CASSERRDRGEAFF
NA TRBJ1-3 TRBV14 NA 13 TGTGCCAGCAGCCCGGACAGAGGAAACACCATATATTTT CASSPDRGNTIYF
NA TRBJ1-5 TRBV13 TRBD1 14 TGTGCCAGCAGTTTCCAGGGGGCGAGGCAGCCCCAGCATTTT CASSFQGARQPQHF
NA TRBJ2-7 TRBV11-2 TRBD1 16 TGTGCCAGCAGCCCACTGGGGACAGGGGGGATCGACGAGCAGTACTTC CASSPLGTGGIDEQYF
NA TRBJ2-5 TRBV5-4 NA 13 TGTGCCAGCAGCTCTGGGGCCGGGGAGACCCAGTACTTC CASSSGAGETQYF
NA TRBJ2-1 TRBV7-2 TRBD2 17 TGTGCCAGCAGCTTAGCCGGGCCTTTAGCGGGCTACAATGAGCAGTTCTTC CASSLAGPLAGYNEQFF
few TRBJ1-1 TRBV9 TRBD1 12 TGTGCCAGCAGCGAGACAGGGACTGAAGCTTTCTTT CASSETGTEAFF
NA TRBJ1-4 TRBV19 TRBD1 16 TGTGCCAGTAGTACCGGGACAGGGTGGACTAATGAAAAACTGTTTTTT CASSTGTGWTNEKLFF
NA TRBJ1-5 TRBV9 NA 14 TGTGCCAGCAGCGTAGGGGGCAGCAATCAGCCCCAGCATTTT CASSVGGSNQPQHF
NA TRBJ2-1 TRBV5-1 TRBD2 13 TGCGCCACTGGACTAGCGGGAGGGTCTGAGCAGTTCTTC CATGLAGGSEQFF
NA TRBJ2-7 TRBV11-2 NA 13 TGTGCCAGCAGCCCTCGGACAGCCTACGAGCAGTACTTC CASSPRTAYEQYF
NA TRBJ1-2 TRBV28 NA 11 TGTGCCACTACAGTTGACTATGGCTACACCTTC CATTVDYGYTF
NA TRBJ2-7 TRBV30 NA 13 TGTGCCTGGAGTGTCAGCGGTTCCTACGAGCAGTACTTC CAWSVSGSYEQYF
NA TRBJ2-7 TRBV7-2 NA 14 TGTGCCAGCAGCCTCATAATAGATCACTACGAGCAGTACTTC CASSLIIDHYEQYF
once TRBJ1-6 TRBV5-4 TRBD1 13 TGTGCCAGCAGTCAGACAGGGGATTCACCCCTCCACTTT CASSQTGDSPLHF
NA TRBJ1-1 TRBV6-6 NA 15 TGTGCCAGCAGTAGCCAACAGGGTTTTAGTACTGAAGCTTTCTTT CASSSQQGFSTEAFF
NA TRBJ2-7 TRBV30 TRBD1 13 TGTGCCTGGAGGGACAGGTATTCGGACGAGCAGTACTTC CAWRDRYSDEQYF
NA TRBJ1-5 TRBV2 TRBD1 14 TGTGCCAGCACTGGACAGGGTCTTGGGCAGCCCCAGCATTTT CASTGQGLGQPQHF
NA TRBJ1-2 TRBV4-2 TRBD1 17 TGTGCCAGCAGCCAAGATCGGACAGGGGGTTCGAACTATGGCTACACCTTC CASSQDRTGGSNYGYTF
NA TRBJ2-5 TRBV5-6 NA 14 TGTGCCAGCAGCTTGGTTGGGGCAGGAGAGACCCAGTACTTC CASSLVGAGETQYF
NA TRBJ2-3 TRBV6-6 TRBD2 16 TGTGCCAGCAGCTCGGGACTAGCGGGTAGCACAGATACGCAGTATTTT CASSSGLAGSTDTQYF
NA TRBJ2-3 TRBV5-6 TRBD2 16 TGTGCCAGCAGCTTGGTTGTCGGGAGGCGCACAGATACGCAGTATTTT CASSLVVGRRTDTQYF
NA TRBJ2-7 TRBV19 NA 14 TGTGCCAGTAGCCTGACAGTCCCAACGAACGAGCAGTACTTC CASSLTVPTNEQYF